The sequence of this T cell receptor (beta chain) was determined in a study of T cell repertoires in cytomegalovirus infection. Study-level information: Well-studied HLA-B-restricted epitopes and recently identified HLA-C-restricted epitopes of CMV were both used in the study.

Whole-study findings and limits: Summed frequency of public TCR beta families distinguished CMV carriers with the relevant HLA.

Trimming took 5 bases from V and 8 from J; bases not matched to a gene: 9. Germline CDR1 and CDR2: SGHAT and FQNNGV. The CDR3 sequence is 15 residues long. TCRdb independently ran MiXCR on the reads; one entry per CDR3 protein. Of hundreds of thousands of distinct CDR3 sequences listed, 30% to 40% are singletons. This clonotype was counted a few times. As yet, its antigen is unknown. Material: cultured PBMCs, obtained from culture after CMV antigen stimulation. This receptor was taken from a human donor in good health (CMV status not recorded). Some clones in this sample may be carry-over from other donors' samples. This chain links TRBV11-2 with TRBJ2-1; 10 bases fit TRBD2. CDR3 in DNA: TGTGCCAGCAGCGCGATAGCGGGAGGCCGCCATGAGCAGTTCTTC. Protein: CASSAIAGGRHEQFF.